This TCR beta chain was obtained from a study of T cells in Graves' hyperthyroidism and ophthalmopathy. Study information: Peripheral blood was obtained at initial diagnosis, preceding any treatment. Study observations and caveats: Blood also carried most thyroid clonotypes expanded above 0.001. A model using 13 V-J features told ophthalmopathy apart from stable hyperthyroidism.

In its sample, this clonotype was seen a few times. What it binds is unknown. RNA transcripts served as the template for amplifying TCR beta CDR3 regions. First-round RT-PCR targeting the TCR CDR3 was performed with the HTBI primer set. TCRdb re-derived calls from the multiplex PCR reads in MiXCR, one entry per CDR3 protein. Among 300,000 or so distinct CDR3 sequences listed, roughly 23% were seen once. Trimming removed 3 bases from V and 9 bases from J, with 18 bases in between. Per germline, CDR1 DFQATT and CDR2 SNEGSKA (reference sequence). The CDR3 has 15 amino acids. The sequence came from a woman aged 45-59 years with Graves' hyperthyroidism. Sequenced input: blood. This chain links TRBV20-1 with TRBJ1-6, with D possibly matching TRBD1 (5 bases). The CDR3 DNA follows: TGCAGTGCTAGGGATTCCCGGGACGCCATTTCACCCCTCCACTTT. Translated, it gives CSARDSRDAISPLHF.